This T cell receptor (beta chain) originates from a study of blood T cells in healthy people across ages. Through a sample-barcoded 5' primer and a J-beta primer mix, a second PCR was run for roughly 6 to 11 cycles. TCRdb reanalysed the 5' RACE reads using MiXCR and keeps one entry per CDR3 protein. The sample carries over a million distinct CDR3 sequences, around 42% recorded once. This CDR3 has 15 residues. CDR1 is DFQATT and CDR2 is SNEGSKA in the germline V gene (reference sequence). The V and J ends lost 3 bases and 9 bases, in that order; junction bases with no gene match: 11. The origin of this receptor is a woman aged 18-29 years in good health. V is TRBV20-1 and J is TRBJ2-1, with TRBD2 matching 10 bases. Sequenced input: blood. The CDR3 region is CSARSEERGGGEQFF. CDR3 coding DNA: TGCAGTGCTAGGTCCGAGGAGCGGGGGGGCGGTGAGCAGTTCTTC.